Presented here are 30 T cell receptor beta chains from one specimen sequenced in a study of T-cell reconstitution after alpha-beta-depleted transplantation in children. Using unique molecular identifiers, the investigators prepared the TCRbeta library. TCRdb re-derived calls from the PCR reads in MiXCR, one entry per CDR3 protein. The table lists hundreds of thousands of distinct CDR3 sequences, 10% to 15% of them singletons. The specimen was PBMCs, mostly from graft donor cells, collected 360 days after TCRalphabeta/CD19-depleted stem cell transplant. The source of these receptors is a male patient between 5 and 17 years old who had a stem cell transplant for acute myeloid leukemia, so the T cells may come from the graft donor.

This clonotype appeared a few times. The CDR3 here is CASSFGAGGPSNEQFF. The CDR3, as DNA: TGCGCCAGCAGCTTTGGGGCGGGAGGGCCCTCCAATGAGCAGTTCTTC. This chain uses TRBV5-1 with TRBJ2-1; 9 bases align to TRBD2. With V trimmed by 2 bases and J by 6 bases, 9 bases remained unmatched. CDR1 and CDR2 from the germline V gene are SGHRS and YFSETQ. CDR3 size: 16 residues.

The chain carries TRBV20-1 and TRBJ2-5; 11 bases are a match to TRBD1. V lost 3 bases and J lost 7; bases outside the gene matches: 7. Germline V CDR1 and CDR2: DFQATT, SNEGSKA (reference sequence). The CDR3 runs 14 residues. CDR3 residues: CSASGQGALGTQYF. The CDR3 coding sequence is TGCAGTGCTAGCGGACAGGGGGCGCTAGGGACCCAGTACTTC.

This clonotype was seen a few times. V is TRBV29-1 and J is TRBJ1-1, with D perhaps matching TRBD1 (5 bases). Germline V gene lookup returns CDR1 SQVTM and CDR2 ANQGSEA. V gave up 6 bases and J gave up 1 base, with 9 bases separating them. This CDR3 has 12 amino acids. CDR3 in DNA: TGCAGCGTCGCGGACACGAACACTGAAGCTTTCTTT. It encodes CSVADTNTEAFF.

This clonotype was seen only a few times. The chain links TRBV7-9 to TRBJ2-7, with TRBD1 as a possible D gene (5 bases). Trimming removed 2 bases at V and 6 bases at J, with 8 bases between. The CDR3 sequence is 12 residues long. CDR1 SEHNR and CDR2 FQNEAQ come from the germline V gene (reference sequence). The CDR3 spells CASSLPGPEQYF. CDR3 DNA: TGTGCCAGCAGCTTACCAGGGCCCGAGCAGTACTTC.

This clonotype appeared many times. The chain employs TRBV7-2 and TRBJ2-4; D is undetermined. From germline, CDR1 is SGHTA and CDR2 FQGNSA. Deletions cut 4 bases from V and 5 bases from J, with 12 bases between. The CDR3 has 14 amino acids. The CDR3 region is CASSYSIPENIQYF. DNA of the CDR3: TGTGCCAGCAGCTATAGTATTCCGGAAAACATTCAGTACTTC.

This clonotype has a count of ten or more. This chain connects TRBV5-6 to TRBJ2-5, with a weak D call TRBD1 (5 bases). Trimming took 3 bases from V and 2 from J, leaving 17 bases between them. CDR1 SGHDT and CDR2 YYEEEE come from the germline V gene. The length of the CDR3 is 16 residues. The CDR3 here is CASSSHPPGWQETQYF. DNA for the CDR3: TGTGCCAGCAGCTCTCACCCGCCAGGGTGGCAAGAGACCCAGTACTTC.

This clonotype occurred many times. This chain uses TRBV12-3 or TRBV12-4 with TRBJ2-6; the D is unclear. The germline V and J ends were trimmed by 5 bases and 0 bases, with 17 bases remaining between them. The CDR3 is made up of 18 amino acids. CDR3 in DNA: TGTGCCAGCAGTCGGAAGGGTTACTCCCTCTCTGGGGCCAACGTCCTGACTTTC. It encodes CASSRKGYSLSGANVLTF.

CDR3 bases: TGCAGCGTTGATTGGGGGGACAGGGGAGAGTACGAGCAGTACTTC. It is translated as CSVDWGDRGEYEQYF. J is TRBJ2-7 and V is TRBV29-1; 10 positions match TRBD1. The V gene end was trimmed by 3 bases and the J gene end by 4 bases; junction bases not matched to a gene: 9. Germline CDR1 and CDR2: SQVTM and ANQGSEA. CDR3 length equals 15 residues.

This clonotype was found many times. The CDR3 sequence: CASSLNARPSTGELFF. The CDR3 nucleotides read TGTGCCAGCAGCTTAAACGCGCGCCCGAGCACCGGGGAGCTGTTTTTT. The rearrangement uses TRBV7-3 and TRBJ2-2, with no clear D. Trimming pared 1 base from V and 4 bases from J, leaving 13 bases between. The CDR3 is made up of 16 amino acids. Germline V CDR1 and CDR2: SGHTA, FQGTGA.

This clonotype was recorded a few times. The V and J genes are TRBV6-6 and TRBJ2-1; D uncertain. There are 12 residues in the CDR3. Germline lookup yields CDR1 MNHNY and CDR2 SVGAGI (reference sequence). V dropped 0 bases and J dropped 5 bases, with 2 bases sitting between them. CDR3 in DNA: TGTGCCAGCAGTTACTCGCACAATGAGCAGTTCTTC. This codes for CASSYSHNEQFF.

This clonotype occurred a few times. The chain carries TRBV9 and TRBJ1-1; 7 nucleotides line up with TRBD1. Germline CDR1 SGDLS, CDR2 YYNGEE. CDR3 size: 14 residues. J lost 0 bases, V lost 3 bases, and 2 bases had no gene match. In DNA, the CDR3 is TGTGCCAGCAGCGCTCAGGGGGTGAACACTGAAGCTTTCTTT. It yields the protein CASSAQGVNTEAFF.

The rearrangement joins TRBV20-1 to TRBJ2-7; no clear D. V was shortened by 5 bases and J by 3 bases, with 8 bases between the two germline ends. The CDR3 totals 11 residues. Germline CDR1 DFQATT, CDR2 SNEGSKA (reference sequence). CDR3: CSAGPYYEQYF. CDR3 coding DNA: TGCAGTGCTGGACCCTACTACGAGCAGTACTTC.

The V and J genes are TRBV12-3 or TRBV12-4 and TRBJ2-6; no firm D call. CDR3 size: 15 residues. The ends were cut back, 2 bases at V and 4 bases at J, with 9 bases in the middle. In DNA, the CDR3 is TGTGCCAGCAGTTTACAGCTTCCCGGGGCCAACGTCCTGACTTTC. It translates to CASSLQLPGANVLTF.

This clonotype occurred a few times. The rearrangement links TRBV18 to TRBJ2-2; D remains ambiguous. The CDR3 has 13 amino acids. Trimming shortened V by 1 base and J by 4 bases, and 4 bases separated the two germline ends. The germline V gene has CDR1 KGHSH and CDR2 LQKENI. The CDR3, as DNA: TGTGCCAGCTCACCACACTCCACCGGGGAGCTGTTTTTT. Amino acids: CASSPHSTGELFF.

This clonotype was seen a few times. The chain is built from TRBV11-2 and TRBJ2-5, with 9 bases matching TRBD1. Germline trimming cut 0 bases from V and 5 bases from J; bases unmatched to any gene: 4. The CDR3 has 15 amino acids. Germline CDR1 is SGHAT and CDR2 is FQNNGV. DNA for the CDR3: TGTGCCAGCAGCTTAGAGGGACAGGGCGGGGAGACCCAGTACTTC. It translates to CASSLEGQGGETQYF.

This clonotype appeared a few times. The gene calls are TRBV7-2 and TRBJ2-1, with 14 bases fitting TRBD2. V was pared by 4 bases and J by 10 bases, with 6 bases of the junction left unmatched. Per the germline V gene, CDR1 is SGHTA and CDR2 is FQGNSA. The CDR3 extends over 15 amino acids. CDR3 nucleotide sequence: TGTGCCAGCAGCTCCCGGACTAGCGGGAGGCTCGAGCAGTTCTTC. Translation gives CASSSRTSGRLEQFF.

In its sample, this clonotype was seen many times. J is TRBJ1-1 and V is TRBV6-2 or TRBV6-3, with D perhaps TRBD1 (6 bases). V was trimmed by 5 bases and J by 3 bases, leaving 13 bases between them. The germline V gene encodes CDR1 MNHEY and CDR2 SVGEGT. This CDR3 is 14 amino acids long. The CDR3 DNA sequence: TGTGCCAGCAGTGCAGGGGTGCGGGACACTGAAGCTTTCTTT. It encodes CASSAGVRDTEAFF.

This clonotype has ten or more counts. CDR3 amino acids: CSAGHAGGGNTIYF. The CDR3 DNA reads as TGCAGTGCGGGACACGCGGGGGGAGGAAACACCATATATTTT. This chain joins TRBV20-1 and TRBJ1-3, with a tentative D call TRBD1 (6 bases). The CDR3 has 14 amino acids. The V and J ends lost 6 bases and 4 bases respectively, with 16 bases between them. Germline V gene data show CDR1 as DFQATT and CDR2 as SNEGSKA (reference sequence).

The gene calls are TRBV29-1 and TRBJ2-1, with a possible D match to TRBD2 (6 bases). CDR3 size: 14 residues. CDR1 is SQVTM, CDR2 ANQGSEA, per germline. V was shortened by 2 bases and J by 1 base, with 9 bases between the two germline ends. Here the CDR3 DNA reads TGCAGCGTTGAATCTCGGGGGTCCTACAATGAGCAGTTCTTC. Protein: CSVESRGSYNEQFF.

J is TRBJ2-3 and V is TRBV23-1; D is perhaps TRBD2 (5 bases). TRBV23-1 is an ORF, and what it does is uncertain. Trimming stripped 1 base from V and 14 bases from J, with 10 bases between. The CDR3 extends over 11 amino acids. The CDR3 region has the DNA TGCGCCAGCAGTCAATTGGGAGTCCGGTATTTT. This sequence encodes CASSQLGVRYF.

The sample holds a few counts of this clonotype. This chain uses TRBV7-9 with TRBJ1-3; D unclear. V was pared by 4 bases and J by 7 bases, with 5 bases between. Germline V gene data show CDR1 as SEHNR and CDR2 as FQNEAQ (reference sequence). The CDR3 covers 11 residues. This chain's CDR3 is CASSYINTIYF. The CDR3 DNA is TGTGCCAGCAGCTATATTAACACCATATATTTT.

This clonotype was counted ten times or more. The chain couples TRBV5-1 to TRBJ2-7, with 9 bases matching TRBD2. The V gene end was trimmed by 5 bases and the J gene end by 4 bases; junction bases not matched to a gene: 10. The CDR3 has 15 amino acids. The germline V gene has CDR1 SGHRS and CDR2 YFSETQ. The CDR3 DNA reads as TGCGCCAGCAGTTCGTCTAGCGGGAATTGGTACGAGCAGTACTTC. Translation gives CASSSSSGNWYEQYF.

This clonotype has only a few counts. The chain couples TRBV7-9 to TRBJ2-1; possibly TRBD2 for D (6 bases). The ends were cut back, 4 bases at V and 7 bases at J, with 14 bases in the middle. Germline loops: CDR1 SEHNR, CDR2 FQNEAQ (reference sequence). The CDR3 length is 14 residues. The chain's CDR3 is CASSSPVGGNEQFF. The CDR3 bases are TGTGCCAGCAGCTCCCCGGTTGGAGGGAATGAGCAGTTCTTC.

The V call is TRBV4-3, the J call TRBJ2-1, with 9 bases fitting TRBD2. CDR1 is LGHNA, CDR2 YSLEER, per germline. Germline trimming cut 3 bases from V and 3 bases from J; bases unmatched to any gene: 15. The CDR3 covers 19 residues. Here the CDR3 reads CASSQITRKLAGFYNEQFF. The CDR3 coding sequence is TGCGCCAGCAGCCAGATAACCCGGAAACTAGCGGGTTTCTACAATGAGCAGTTCTTC.

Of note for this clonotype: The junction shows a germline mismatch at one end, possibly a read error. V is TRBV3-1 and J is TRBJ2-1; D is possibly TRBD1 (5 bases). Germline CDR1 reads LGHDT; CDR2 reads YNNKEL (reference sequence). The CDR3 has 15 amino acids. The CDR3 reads CASCQELNPVTVVFF. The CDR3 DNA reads TGTGCCAGCTGCCAAGAACTAAACCCGGTGACAGTGGTGTTCTTC.

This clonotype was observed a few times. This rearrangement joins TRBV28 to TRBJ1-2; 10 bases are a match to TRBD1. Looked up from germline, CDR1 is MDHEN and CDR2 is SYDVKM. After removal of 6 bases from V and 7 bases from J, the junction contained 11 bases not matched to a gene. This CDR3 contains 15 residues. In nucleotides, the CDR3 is TGTGCCAGCAGCCCTCACCGCGGACAGGGGGGTGGCTACACCTTC. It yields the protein CASSPHRGQGGGYTF.

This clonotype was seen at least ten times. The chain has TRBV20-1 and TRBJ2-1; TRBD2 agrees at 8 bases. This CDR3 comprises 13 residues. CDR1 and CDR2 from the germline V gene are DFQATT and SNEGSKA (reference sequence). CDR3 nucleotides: TGCAAATATAGCGGGACCAATAACAATGAGCAGTTCTTC. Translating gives CKYSGTNNNEQFF.

CDR3 sequence: CASSLRIGQTQYF. CDR3 nucleotides: TGCGCCAGCAGCTTGAGAATTGGGCAGACCCAGTACTTC. This chain links TRBV5-1 with TRBJ2-5; D is undetermined. V was shortened by 1 base and J by 6 bases, with 10 bases between the two germline ends. This CDR3 spans 13 amino acids. Per the germline V gene, CDR1 is SGHRS and CDR2 is YFSETQ.

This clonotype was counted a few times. The CDR3 reads CSAREGTSSKNIQYF. CDR3 DNA: TGCAGTGCTAGAGAGGGGACTAGCTCCAAAAACATTCAGTACTTC. The V gene is TRBV20-1, the J gene TRBJ2-4; TRBD2 matches at 9 bases. The CDR3 runs 15 residues. V gave up 0 bases and J gave up 2 bases; unmatched junction bases: 2. Germline lookup yields CDR1 DFQATT and CDR2 SNEGSKA (reference sequence).

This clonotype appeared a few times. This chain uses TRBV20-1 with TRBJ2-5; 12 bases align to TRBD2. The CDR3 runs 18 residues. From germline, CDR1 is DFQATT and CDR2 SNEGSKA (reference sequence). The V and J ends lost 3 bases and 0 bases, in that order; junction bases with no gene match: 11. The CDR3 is CSASRGLAGPFDQETQYF. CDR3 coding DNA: TGCAGTGCTAGTAGGGGACTAGCGGGCCCCTTCGACCAAGAGACCCAGTACTTC.